The source of this T cell receptor beta chain is a study of blood T cell repertoires in COVID-19. At the level of the study: COVID-19 samples from acute and convalescent phases originated in the United States, Italy and Spain. T cells, B-cell-depleted T cells, or PBMCs provided the cDNA or gDNA that served as material.

The CDR3 is 15 residues long. Germline lookup yields CDR1 LNHDA and CDR2 SQIVND (reference sequence). Trimming shortened V by 4 bases and J by 0 bases, and 10 bases separated the two germline ends. Original methodology: How many nucleated cells were present was estimated from reference gene primer amplification. TCRdb's copy holds only in-frame clones and misses some; the assay was immunoSEQ multiplex PCR. V and J calls and clone size are copied from that table; D and trimming were computed from the DNA. This repertoire shows roughly 320,000 clones, around 86% found once; its top ten account for about 1.2%.

This rearrangement joins TRBV19 to TRBJ2-1, with a tentative D call TRBD1 (5 bases). The sequence was obtained from a man in his 70s with acute or convalescent COVID-19. Source material: peripheral blood. The CDR3 loop reads CASSTADSSYNEQFF. Here the CDR3 DNA reads TGTGCCAGTAGTACGGCAGACAGCTCCTACAATGAGCAGTTCTTC.